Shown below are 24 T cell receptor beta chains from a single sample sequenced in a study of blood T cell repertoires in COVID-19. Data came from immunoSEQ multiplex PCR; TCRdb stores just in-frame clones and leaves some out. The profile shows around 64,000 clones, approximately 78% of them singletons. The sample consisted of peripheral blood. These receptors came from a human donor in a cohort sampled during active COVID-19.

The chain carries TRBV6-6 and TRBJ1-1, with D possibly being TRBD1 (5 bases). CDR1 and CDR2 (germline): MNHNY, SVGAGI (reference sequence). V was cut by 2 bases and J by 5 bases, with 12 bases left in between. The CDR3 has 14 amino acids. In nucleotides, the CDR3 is TGTGCCAGCAGTTACGGGGGGGGTCGGACTGAAGCTTTCTTT. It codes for CASSYGGGRTEAFF.

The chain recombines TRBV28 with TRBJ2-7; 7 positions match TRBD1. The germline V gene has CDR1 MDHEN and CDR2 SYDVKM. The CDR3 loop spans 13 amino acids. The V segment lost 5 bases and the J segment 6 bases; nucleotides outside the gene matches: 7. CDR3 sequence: CASSAQTGREQYV. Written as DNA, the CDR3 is TGTGCCAGCAGTGCGCAGACAGGGCGCGAGCAGTACGTC.

The DNA of the CDR3 is TGTGCCAGCAGCCAAGATCTGGCTAGCGGGGTTTACGAGCAGTACTTC. Its protein product is CASSQDLASGVYEQYF. This chain connects TRBV4-2 to TRBJ2-7, with 9 bases lining up with TRBD2. The CDR3 extends over 16 amino acids. The V gene's germline CDR1 is LGHNA and CDR2 YNFKEQ. Trimming at V came to 0 bases and at J to 4 bases, leaving 7 bases not matched to a gene.

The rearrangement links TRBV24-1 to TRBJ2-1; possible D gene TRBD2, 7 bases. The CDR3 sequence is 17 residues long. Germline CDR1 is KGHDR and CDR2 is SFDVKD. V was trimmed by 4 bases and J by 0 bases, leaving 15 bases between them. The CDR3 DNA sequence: TGTGCCACCAGTGACCGCGGGGGCTCAAGCTCCTACAATGAGCAGTTCTTC. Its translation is CATSDRGGSSSYNEQFF.

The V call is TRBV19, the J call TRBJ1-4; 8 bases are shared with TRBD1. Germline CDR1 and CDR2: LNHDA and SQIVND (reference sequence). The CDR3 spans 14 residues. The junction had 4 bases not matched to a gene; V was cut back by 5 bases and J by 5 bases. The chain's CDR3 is CASSQRTGNEKLFF. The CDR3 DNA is TGTGCCAGTAGTCAACGGACAGGGAATGAAAAACTGTTTTTT.

The CDR3 loop is CASSEWAERGETQYF. The CDR3 DNA reads as TGCGCCAGCAGTGAGTGGGCGGAACGGGGAGAGACCCAGTACTTC. V and J are TRBV10-1 and TRBJ2-5, with D possibly TRBD2 on 5 matching bases. This CDR3 has 15 residues. V shed 1 base and J shed 4 bases, with 13 bases lying between them. Looked up from germline, CDR1 is WNHNN and CDR2 is SYGVQD (reference sequence).

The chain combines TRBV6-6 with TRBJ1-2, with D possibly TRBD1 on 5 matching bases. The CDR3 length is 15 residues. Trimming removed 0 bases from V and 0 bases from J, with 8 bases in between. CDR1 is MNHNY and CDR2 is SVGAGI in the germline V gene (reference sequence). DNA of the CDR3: TGTGCCAGCAGTTACTCTGGGGGGGCTAACTATGGCTACACCTTC. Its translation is CASSYSGGANYGYTF.

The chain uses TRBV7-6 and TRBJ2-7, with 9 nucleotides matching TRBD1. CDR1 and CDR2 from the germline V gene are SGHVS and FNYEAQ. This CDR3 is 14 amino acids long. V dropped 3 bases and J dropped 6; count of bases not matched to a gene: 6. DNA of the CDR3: TGTGCCAGCAGCTTTGGACAGGGGATCTCCGAGCAGTACTTC. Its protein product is CASSFGQGISEQYF. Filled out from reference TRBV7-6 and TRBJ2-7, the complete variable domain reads GAGVSQSPRYKVTKRGQDVALRCDPISGHVSLYWYRQALGQGPEFLTYFNYEAQQDKSGLPNDRFSAERPEGSISTLTIQRTEQRDSAMYRCASSFGQGISEQYFGPGTRLTVT.

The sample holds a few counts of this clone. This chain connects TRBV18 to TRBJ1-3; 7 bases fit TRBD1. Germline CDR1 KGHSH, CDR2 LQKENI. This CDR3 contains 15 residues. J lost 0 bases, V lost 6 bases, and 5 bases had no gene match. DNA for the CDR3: TGTGCCAGCTCTCGGGACAGCAACTCTGGAAACACCATATATTTT. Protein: CASSRDSNSGNTIYF.

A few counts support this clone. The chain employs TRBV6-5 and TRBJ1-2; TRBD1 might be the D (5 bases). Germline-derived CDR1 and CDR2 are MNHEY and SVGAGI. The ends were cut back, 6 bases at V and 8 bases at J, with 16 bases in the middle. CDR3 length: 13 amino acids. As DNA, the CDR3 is TGTGCCAGCAGCAGACAGCAATGGGAAGGCTACACCTTC. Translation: CASSRQQWEGYTF.

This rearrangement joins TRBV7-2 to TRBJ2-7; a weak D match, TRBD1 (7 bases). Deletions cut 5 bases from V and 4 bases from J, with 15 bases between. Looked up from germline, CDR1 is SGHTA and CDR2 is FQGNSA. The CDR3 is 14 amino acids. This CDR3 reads CASSEKTGRYEQYF. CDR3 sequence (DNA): TGTGCCAGCAGCGAAAAGACAGGGAGGTACGAGCAGTACTTC.

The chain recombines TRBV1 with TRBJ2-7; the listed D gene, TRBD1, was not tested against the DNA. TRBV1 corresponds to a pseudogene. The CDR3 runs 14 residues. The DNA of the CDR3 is TGCACCAGCAGCCCCCGGGACAAAACCTACGAGCAGTACTTC. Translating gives CTSSPRDKTYEQYF.

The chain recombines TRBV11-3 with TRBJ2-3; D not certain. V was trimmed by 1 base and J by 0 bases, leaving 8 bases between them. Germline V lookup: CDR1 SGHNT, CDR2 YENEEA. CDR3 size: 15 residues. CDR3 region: CASSLVGRSTDTQYF. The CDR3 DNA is TGTGCCAGCAGCTTAGTCGGTAGAAGCACAGATACGCAGTATTTT.

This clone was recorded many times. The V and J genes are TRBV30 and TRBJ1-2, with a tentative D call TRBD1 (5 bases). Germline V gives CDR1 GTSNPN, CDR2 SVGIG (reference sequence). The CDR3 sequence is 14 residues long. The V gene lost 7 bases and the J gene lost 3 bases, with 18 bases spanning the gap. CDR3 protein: CASRAGDGDYGYTF. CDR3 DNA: TGTGCCTCTCGGGCGGGGGACGGTGACTATGGCTACACCTTC.

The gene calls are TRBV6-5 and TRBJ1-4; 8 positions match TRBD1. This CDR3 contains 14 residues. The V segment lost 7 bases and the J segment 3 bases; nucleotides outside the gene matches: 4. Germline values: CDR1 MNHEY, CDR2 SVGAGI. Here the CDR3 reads CASKPGGANEKLFF. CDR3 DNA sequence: TGTGCCAGCAAACCAGGGGGCGCTAATGAAAAACTGTTTTTT.

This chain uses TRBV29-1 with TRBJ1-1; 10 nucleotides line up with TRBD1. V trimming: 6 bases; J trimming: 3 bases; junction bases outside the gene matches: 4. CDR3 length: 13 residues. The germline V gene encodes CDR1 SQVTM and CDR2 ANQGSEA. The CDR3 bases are TGCAGCGTCCCGGACAGGGGGGACACTGAAGCTTTCTTT. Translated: CSVPDRGDTEAFF.

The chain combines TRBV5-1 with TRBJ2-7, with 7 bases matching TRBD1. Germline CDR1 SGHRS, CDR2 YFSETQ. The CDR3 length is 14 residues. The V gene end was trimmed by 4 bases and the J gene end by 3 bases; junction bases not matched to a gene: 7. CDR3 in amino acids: CASSPDRVDYEQYF. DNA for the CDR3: TGCGCCAGCAGCCCCGACAGGGTCGACTACGAGCAGTACTTC. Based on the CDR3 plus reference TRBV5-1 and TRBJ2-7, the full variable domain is KAGVTQTPRYLIKTRGQQVTLSCSPISGHRSVSWYQQTPGQGLQFLFEYFSETQRNKGNFPGRFSGRQFSNSRSEMNVSTLELGDSALYLCASSPDRVDYEQYFGPGTRLTVT.

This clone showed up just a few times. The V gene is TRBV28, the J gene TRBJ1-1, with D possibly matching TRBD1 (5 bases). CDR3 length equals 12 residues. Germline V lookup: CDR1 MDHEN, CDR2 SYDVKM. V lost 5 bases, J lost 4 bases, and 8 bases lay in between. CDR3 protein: CASSDRITEAFF. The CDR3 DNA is TGTGCCAGCAGTGACAGAATCACTGAAGCTTTCTTT.

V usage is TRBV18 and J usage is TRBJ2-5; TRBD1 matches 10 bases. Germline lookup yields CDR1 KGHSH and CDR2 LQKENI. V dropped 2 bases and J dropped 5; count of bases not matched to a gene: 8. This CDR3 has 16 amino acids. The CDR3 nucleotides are TGTGCCAGCTCACCATTGGGGACAGGGGCCGGGGAGACCCAGTACTTC. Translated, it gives CASSPLGTGAGETQYF.

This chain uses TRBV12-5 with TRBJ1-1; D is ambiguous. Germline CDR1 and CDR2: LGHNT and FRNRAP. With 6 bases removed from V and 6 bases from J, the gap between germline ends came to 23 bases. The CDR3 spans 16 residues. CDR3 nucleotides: TGTGCTAGTGGGCAGCTAACGGGTAGACGAGAGGCTGAAGCTTTCTTT. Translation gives CASGQLTGRREAEAFF.

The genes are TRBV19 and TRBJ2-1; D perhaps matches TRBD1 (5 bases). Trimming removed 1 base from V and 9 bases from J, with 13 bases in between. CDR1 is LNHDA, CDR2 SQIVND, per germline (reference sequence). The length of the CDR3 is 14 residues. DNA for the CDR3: TGTGCCAGTAGTATAGTAACGGACACCACTGAGCAGTTCTTC. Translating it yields CASSIVTDTTEQFF.

CDR3 amino acids: CASSGPGVRNQPQHF. The CDR3 DNA is TGTGCCAGTAGTGGGCCAGGGGTACGTAATCAGCCCCAGCATTTT. This rearrangement joins TRBV19 to TRBJ1-5; D possibly corresponds to TRBD1 (6 bases). Germline V gene data show CDR1 as LNHDA and CDR2 as SQIVND (reference sequence). The CDR3 runs 15 residues. Trimming took off 5 bases at V and 4 bases at J, with 15 bases between the two ends.

The CDR3 nucleotides read TGTGCCAGCAGTTTAGGGGGGGCGCGTAGAGAGACCCAGTACTTC. Translation gives CASSLGGARRETQYF. The rearrangement joins TRBV28 to TRBJ2-5; a weak D match, TRBD2 (7 bases). Trimming took off 2 bases at V and 4 bases at J, with 14 bases between the two ends. CDR1 is MDHEN and CDR2 is SYDVKM in the germline V gene. The CDR3 totals 15 residues.

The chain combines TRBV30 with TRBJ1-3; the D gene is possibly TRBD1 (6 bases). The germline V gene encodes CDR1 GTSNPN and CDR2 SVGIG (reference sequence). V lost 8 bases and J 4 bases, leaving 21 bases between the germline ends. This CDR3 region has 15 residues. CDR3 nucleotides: TGTGCCGGGGGGGATGGCACAGGGTCAGGAAACACCATATATTTT. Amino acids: CAGGDGTGSGNTIYF.